This TCR beta chain was obtained from a study of response to subunit inactivated influenza vaccine. The CDR3 consists of 19 residues. Trimming at V came to 5 bases and at J to 4 bases, leaving 19 bases not matched to a gene. Germline V gene sequence: CDR1 DFQATT, CDR2 SNEGSKA (reference sequence). TCRdb passed the RT-PCR reads through MiXCR, listing each CDR3 protein once. The sample carries some 570,000 distinct CDR3 sequences, about 11% recorded once. This sample also belongs to another study, concerning T cells expressing NK-cell markers. That paper notes: Libraries used 5'RACE template switching adding universal primer site and UMIs. Among CD8+ T cells from about six donors, dominant NKG2C+ clonotypes accounted for roughly 1.0-7.0%.

The material sequenced was PBMCs from blood, taken on the day of vaccination. The receptor was derived from a man in his forties or fifties who received an inactivated influenza vaccine. This chain links TRBV20-1 with TRBJ2-1, with 11 bases matching TRBD2. CDR3 bases: TGCAGTGCTCCTTCCGTGACAGGGGGGACTAGCGGAGCATACAATGAGCAGTTCTTC. Translation: CSAPSVTGGTSGAYNEQFF.